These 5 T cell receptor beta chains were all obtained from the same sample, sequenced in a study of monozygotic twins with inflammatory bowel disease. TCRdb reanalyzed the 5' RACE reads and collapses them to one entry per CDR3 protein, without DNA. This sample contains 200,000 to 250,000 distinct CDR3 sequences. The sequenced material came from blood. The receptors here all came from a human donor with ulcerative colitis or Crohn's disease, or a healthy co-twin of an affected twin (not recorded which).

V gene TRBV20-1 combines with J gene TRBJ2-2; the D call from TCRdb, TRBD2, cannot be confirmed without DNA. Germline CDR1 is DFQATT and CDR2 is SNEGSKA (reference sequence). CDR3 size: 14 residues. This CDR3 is CSALGTANTGELFF.

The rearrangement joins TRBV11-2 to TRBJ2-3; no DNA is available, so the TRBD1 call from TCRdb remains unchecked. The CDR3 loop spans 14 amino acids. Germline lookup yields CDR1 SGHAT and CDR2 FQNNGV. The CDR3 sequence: CASSLGVAGDTQYF.

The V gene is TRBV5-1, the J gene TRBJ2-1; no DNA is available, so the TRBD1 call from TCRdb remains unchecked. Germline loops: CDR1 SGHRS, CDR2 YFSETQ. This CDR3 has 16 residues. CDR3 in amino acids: CASSLGSGTYYNEQFF.

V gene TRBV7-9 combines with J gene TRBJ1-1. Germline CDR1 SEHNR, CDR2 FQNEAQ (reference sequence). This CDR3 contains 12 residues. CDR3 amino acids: CASSLAGTDAFF.

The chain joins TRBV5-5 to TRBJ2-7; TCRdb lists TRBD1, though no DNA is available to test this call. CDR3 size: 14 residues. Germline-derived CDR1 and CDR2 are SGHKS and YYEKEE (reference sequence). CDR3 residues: CASSWGTELRGQYF. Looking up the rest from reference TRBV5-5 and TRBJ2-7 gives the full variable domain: DAGVTQSPTHLIKTRGQQVTLRCSPISGHKSVSWYQQVLGQGPQFIFQYYEKEERGRGNFPDRFSARQFPNYSSELNVNALLLGDSALYLCASSWGTELRGQYFGPGTRLTVT.